This T cell receptor (beta chain) stems from a study of blood T cell dynamics during melanoma immunotherapy. Profiling relied on immunoSEQ multiplex PCR, and the TCRdb table lists in-frame clones only, not all of them. The table has around 570 clones, about 80% seen once. Germline CDR1 SNHLY, CDR2 FYNNEI. The CDR3 loop spans 13 amino acids. The V end was cut by 8 bases, the J end by 9 bases, with 17 bases between. Overall study results and limits: Cell-free DNA CDR3 sequences most resembled the immune-effector CD8+ subset, which was also most clonal.

Sample time point: pre-treatment baseline. The CD3+ CD4- CD8+ CD45RA- CD45RO-high CD27- CCR7- memory phenotype defined TIE cells. With regard to this clone: Its antigen is unknown.

The TCR comes from a human donor with melanoma. Material: CD8+ T cells from blood, obtained from a patient treated with checkpoint blockade. The chain joins TRBV2 to TRBJ1-5; D unclear. CDR3 protein: CASAVLWYMPQHF. CDR3 bases: TGTGCCAGCGCGGTGCTCTGGTATATGCCCCAGCATTTT.